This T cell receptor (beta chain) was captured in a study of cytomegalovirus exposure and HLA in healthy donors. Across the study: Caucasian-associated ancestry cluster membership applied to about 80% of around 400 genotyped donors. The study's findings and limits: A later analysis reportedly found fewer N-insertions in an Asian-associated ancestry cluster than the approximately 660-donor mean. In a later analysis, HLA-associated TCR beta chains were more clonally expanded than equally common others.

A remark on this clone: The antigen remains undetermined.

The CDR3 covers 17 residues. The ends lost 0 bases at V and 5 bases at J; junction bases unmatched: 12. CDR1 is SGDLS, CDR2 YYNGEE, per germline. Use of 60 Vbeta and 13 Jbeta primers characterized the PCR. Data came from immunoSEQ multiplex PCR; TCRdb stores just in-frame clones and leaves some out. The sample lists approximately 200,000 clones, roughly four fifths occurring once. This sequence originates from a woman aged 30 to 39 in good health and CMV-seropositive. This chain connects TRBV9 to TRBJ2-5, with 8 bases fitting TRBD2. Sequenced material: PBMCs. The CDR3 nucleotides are TGTGCCAGCAGCGTAGCTGGAGCGGGAGCGATGGTGGAGACCCAGTACTTC. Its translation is CASSVAGAGAMVETQYF.